This is a list of T cell receptor beta chains from one sample in a study of human T cells and chemical hapten exposure. TCRdb reprocessed the RACE reads with MiXCR, giving one entry per CDR3 protein. The sample gives about 82,000 distinct CDR3 sequences, approximately 11% of which show up once; roughly 4.2% is in the top ten. The source was whole blood, collected in connection with sensitization to the hapten diphenylcyclopropenone (DPC). These receptors originate from a woman between 45 and 60 years old with alopecia areata. Some clones in this sample may be carry-over from other donors' samples. Each CDR3 is given with its conserved first and last residue. The D gene is left open where the match is weak. Clone size is not always given. Where it is, it says once, few, many or a class for expanded clones.

J gene,V gene,D gene,clone size,CDR3 DNA,CDR3 protein
TRBJ2-3,TRBV18,-,-,TGTGCCAGCTCACCAAAAGGGGTTAGCACAGATACGCAGTATTTT,CASSPKGVSTDTQYF
TRBJ1-5,TRBV9,TRBD1,few,TGTGCCAGCAGCCCAAAAAGGACAGGGATCAGGCAGCCCCAGCATTTT,CASSPKRTGIRQPQHF
TRBJ1-6,TRBV14,-,many,TGTGCCAGCAGCCAAGCGATCCAGGGGTTGGGGAATTCACCCCTCCACTTT,CASSQAIQGLGNSPLHF
TRBJ1-4,TRBV12-3/TRBV12-4,-,many,TGTGCCAGCAGTCAAACGGGTACTGGGACCGTAGGGAAACTGTTTTTT,CASSQTGTGTVGKLFF
TRBJ2-5,TRBV28,TRBD1,-,TGTGCCAGCAGTACCGGGACAGAGAAGTACTTC,CASSTGTEKYF
TRBJ1-1,TRBV6-1,-,many,TGTGCCAGCAGTGGCGGCACCACCCTCTCGGCTTTCTTT,CASSGGTTLSAFF
TRBJ2-1,TRBV7-2,-,-,TGTGCCAGCAGCTTGGGCAGGTGGGCGGGGAATGAGCAGTTCTTC,CASSLGRWAGNEQFF
TRBJ2-1,TRBV12-3/TRBV12-4,TRBD1,many,TGTGCCAGCAATCGACGGGGGACAGGCCACTACAATGAGCAGTTCTTC,CASNRRGTGHYNEQFF
TRBJ1-4,TRBV10-3,-,few,TGTGCCATCAGTGAAGGGACAAGCAGTGAAAAACTGTTTTTT,CAISEGTSSEKLFF
TRBJ2-1,TRBV27,-,-,TGTGCCAGCCGGGGGGCGAACTACAATGAGCAGTTCTTC,CASRGANYNEQFF
TRBJ2-1,TRBV10-3,-,-,TGTGCCATCAGCAAGACGGGGACCTACAATGAGCAGTTCTTC,CAISKTGTYNEQFF
TRBJ1-1,TRBV18,TRBD1,-,TGTGCCAGCTCACACTCGTCGGGCAGGGGGCTAGGGAACACTGAAGCTTTCTTT,CASSHSSGRGLGNTEAFF
TRBJ2-5,TRBV6-2/TRBV6-3,-,-,TGTGCCAGCAGTTACTCCCAGACCCAGTACTTC,CASSYSQTQYF
TRBJ1-1,TRBV20-1,-,-,TGCAGTGCTAATTCAGACAGCCGGGGTACTGAAGCTTTCTTT,CSANSDSRGTEAFF
TRBJ1-5,TRBV5-1,-,-,TGCGCCAGCAGCTTGCCTAGGGCTGTATGGTATCAGCCCCAGCATTTT,CASSLPRAVWYQPQHF
TRBJ2-2,TRBV7-2,-,many,TGTGCCAGCAGCCCCCAAGAGCGGCGTTCCGGGGAGCTGTTTTTT,CASSPQERRSGELFF
TRBJ2-7,TRBV14,-,few,TGTGCCAGCAGCTCGGACACTTCCTACGAGCAGTACTTC,CASSSDTSYEQYF
TRBJ2-2,TRBV18,TRBD2,few,TGTGCCAGCCCCTCTCCTAGCGGGAGGCCCACCGGGGAGCTGTTTTTT,CASPSPSGRPTGELFF
TRBJ2-5,TRBV6-6,-,few,TGTGCCAGCAGTGCACCCGACGGAGGGGTAGAGACCCAGTACTTC,CASSAPDGGVETQYF
TRBJ2-3,TRBV7-2,-,-,TGTGCCAGCAAGAGGACAGATACGCAGTATTTT,CASKRTDTQYF
TRBJ1-5,TRBV3-1,-,-,TGTGCCAGCAGCCAAGAGGGGAGCTTGGGCAATCAGCCCCAGCATTTT,CASSQEGSLGNQPQHF
TRBJ1-2,TRBV5-1,-,few,TGCGCCAGCAGCTTGGAGGGATCATATGAAGGCTACACCTTC,CASSLEGSYEGYTF
TRBJ2-3,TRBV25-1,TRBD1,many,TGTGCCAGCAAAGCAGGGGGAGAAGATACGCAGTATTTT,CASKAGGEDTQYF